One sample yielded the 2 T cell receptor beta chains listed below, sequenced in a study of brain metastases from non-small cell lung cancer. The data were produced by immunoSEQ multiplex PCR, yet TCRdb's version contains in-frame clones alone and is incomplete. The table includes 15,000 or so clones, around 83% detected once. Sequenced: primary lung tumor tissue. The receptors derive from a donor at least 40 years old with non-small cell lung cancer.

This clone was seen a single time. The chain recombines TRBV7-2 with TRBJ2-7; no clear D. From germline, CDR1 is SGHTA and CDR2 FQGNSA. The CDR3 loop spans 13 amino acids. Trimming took off 3 bases at V and 3 bases at J, with 9 bases between the two ends. The CDR3 DNA is TGTGCCAGCAGCTTCGGGTTGAACTACGAGCAGTACTTC. Translation: CASSFGLNYEQYF.

V and J are TRBV19 and TRBJ1-3, with D perhaps matching TRBD1 (5 bases). The length of the CDR3 is 15 residues. Germline V gene lookup returns CDR1 LNHDA and CDR2 SQIVND (reference sequence). V dropped 2 bases and J dropped 4 bases, with 12 bases sitting between them. The CDR3 reads CASSIRGTIGNTIYF. The CDR3 DNA sequence: TGTGCCAGTAGTATAAGGGGAACCATAGGAAACACCATATATTTT.